A selection of T cell receptor beta chains follows, all from one sample in a study of shared clonotypes between healthy human individuals. TCRdb's copy holds only in-frame clones and misses some; the assay was immunoSEQ multiplex PCR. The sample lists hundreds of thousands of clones, approximately 96% seen once, with 0.11% in the top ten. The sequenced sample consisted of naive CD8+ T cells sorted from blood. The receptors come from a woman younger than 45 in good health. Both conserved end residues are part of each CDR3. D genes are given only for firm matches. Clone size is not always given. Where it is, it says once, few, many or a class for expanded clones.

d_call	clone_size	j_call	v_call	cdr3_aa	cdr3_nt
-	-	TRBJ2-3	TRBV6-5	CASSYMTQMGTDTQYF	TGTGCCAGCAGTTACATGACTCAGATGGGCACAGATACGCAGTATTTT
TRBD1	-	TRBJ2-7	TRBV5-6	CASSSPGTGNSYEQYF	TGTGCCAGCAGCTCCCCAGGGACAGGGAACTCCTACGAGCAGTACTTC
-	-	TRBJ2-1	TRBV5-4	CASTSPNRGNEQFF	TGTGCCAGCACCTCCCCGAACAGAGGGAATGAGCAGTTCTTC
TRBD1	-	TRBJ2-7	TRBV4-1	CASSREGDSYEQYF	TGCGCCAGCAGCCGTGAAGGGGACAGCTACGAGCAGTACTTC
-	-	TRBJ2-7	TRBV6-6	CASSMRLSYEQYF	TGTGCCAGCAGCATGAGGCTCTCCTACGAGCAGTACTTC
TRBD2	-	TRBJ2-7	TRBV11-2	CASTLGPGTSGYEQYF	TGTGCCAGCACCCTTGGTCCAGGGACTAGCGGCTACGAGCAGTACTTC
TRBD2	-	TRBJ2-1	TRBV29-1	CSVTSGRTDEQFF	TGCAGCGTGACTAGCGGGAGGACGGATGAGCAGTTCTTC
-	-	TRBJ2-2	TRBV4-3	CASSQGNHLFF	TGCGCCAGCAGCCAAGGAAACCATCTGTTTTTT
-	-	TRBJ1-1	TRBV27	CASTDGVDTEAFF	TGTGCCAGCACTGACGGGGTGGACACTGAAGCTTTCTTT
TRBD1	-	TRBJ2-7	TRBV5-6	CASSFWDRVYEQYF	TGTGCCAGCAGCTTCTGGGACAGGGTCTACGAGCAGTACTTC
TRBD2	once	TRBJ2-3	TRBV5-4	CASSLGPLTSPESTDTQYF	TGTGCCAGCAGCTTGGGGCCGTTGACTAGCCCGGAGAGCACAGATACGCAGTATTTT
TRBD2	-	TRBJ2-7	TRBV19	CASSFRGGAAYEQYF	TGTGCCAGTAGTTTCCGGGGAGGGGCCGCCTACGAGCAGTACTTC
-	-	TRBJ2-3	TRBV4-2	CASSRTAGSTDTQYF	TGTGCCAGCAGCCGTACTGCGGGGAGCACAGATACGCAGTATTTT
-	-	TRBJ2-2	TRBV5-6	CASRAATGELFF	TGTGCCAGCAGGGCAGCCACCGGGGAGCTGTTTTTT
-	-	TRBJ2-7	TRBV11-2	CASSLSTDYEQYF	TGTGCCAGCAGCTTATCGACAGACTACGAGCAGTACTTC
-	-	TRBJ2-5	TRBV13	CASSAAVQETQYF	TGTGCCAGCAGCGCGGCGGTTCAAGAGACCCAGTACTTC
-	-	TRBJ1-6	TRBV27	CASSYRGRTDSPLHF	TGTGCCAGCAGTTATCGTGGACGTACTGATTCACCCCTCCACTTT
TRBD2	-	TRBJ2-3	TRBV28	CASRPTSGNTDTQYF	TGTGCCAGCAGACCGACTAGCGGGAATACAGATACGCAGTATTTT
TRBD1	-	TRBJ2-7	TRBV4-2	CASSPRTGERAYEQYF	TGTGCCAGCAGCCCTCGGACAGGGGAAAGGGCCTACGAGCAGTACTTC
TRBD1	once	TRBJ2-3	TRBV7-9	CASSQGDRGTYTDTQYF	TGTGCCAGCAGCCAAGGGGACAGGGGGACATACACAGATACGCAGTATTTT
TRBD2	-	TRBJ2-7	TRBV4-2	CASSQVHLAGEEQYF	TGTGCCAGCAGCCAAGTCCACCTAGCGGGAGAGGAGCAGTACTTC
-	few	TRBJ1-1	TRBV4-1	CASSQEQNLNTEAFF	TGCGCCAGCAGCCAAGAGCAGAACTTGAACACTGAAGCTTTCTTT
TRBD1	-	TRBJ2-7	TRBV27	CASRPPGQPLSWEQYF	TGTGCCAGCAGACCCCCGGGACAGCCCCTTTCTTGGGAGCAGTACTTC
TRBD2	-	TRBJ2-3	TRBV5-6	CASSFLSGGPDTQYF	TGTGCCAGCAGCTTTCTCAGCGGGGGTCCAGATACGCAGTATTTT
-	-	TRBJ2-7	TRBV7-8	CAAGGSGPTYEQYF	TGTGCCGCCGGGGGAAGCGGGCCTACCTACGAGCAGTACTTC
-	-	TRBJ1-1	TRBV10-3	CAISESGLTEAFF	TGTGCCATCAGTGAGTCAGGGTTGACTGAAGCTTTCTTT
-	-	TRBJ2-3	TRBV9	CASSVEASTDTQYF	TGTGCCAGCAGCGTAGAAGCATCGACAGATACGCAGTATTTT
TRBD1	-	TRBJ1-1	TRBV19	CASSIKIGTAEAFF	TGTGCCAGTAGTATCAAGATTGGGACAGCTGAAGCTTTCTTT
TRBD2	-	TRBJ2-7	TRBV2	CAILSGRSYEQYF	TGTGCCATCCTTAGCGGGAGGTCCTACGAGCAGTACTTC
TRBD2	-	TRBJ2-1	TRBV27	CASSFGTSVYNEQFF	TGTGCCAGCAGTTTTGGAACTAGCGTCTACAATGAGCAGTTCTTC
TRBD1	-	TRBJ2-5	TRBV5-1	CASSHEQGFLQETQYF	TGCGCCAGCAGCCACGAACAGGGGTTCCTCCAAGAGACCCAGTACTTC
TRBD2	-	TRBJ2-7	TRBV5-1	CASKEGTSGLYEQYF	TGCGCCAGCAAAGAGGGAACTAGCGGGCTCTACGAGCAGTACTTC
TRBD2	once	TRBJ2-3	TRBV11-3	CASSLDWSGDGTDTQYF	TGTGCCAGCAGCTTAGATTGGAGCGGGGACGGCACAGATACGCAGTATTTT
TRBD1	-	TRBJ2-5	TRBV30	CAWGDSPGETQYF	TGTGCCTGGGGGGACAGCCCTGGGGAGACCCAGTACTTC
TRBD1	-	TRBJ2-7	TRBV27	CASSLGTATYEQYF	TGTGCCAGCAGTTTAGGGACAGCTACCTACGAGCAGTACTTC
TRBD1	-	TRBJ2-3	TRBV10-3	CAISEMKGQGDADTQYF	TGTGCCATCAGTGAAATGAAGGGACAGGGGGACGCAGATACGCAGTATTTT
-	-	TRBJ1-1	TRBV28	CASSPGVRAFF	TGTGCCAGCAGCCCGGGGGTGCGGGCTTTCTTT
-	-	TRBJ2-1	TRBV27	CASSLSSNSEEQFF	TGTGCCAGCAGTTTATCGAGCAATTCGGAAGAGCAGTTCTTC
-	-	TRBJ1-6	TRBV27	CASSLVQVSSPLHF	TGTGCCAGCAGTTTAGTACAAGTCTCCTCACCCCTCCACTTT
-	-	TRBJ1-3	TRBV19	CASSIAHRGNPGNTIYF	TGTGCCAGTAGTATAGCTCATCGAGGGAATCCTGGAAACACCATATATTTT
-	-	TRBJ2-5	TRBV21-1	CASRAASGRRETQYF	TGTGCCAGCAGGGCGGCTAGCGGGAGGCGTGAGACCCAGTACTTC
-	-	TRBJ2-5	TRBV9	CASSVATGKETQYF	TGTGCCAGCAGCGTAGCTACAGGGAAAGAGACCCAGTACTTC
-	-	TRBJ2-3	TRBV5-4	CASSITDTQYF	TGTGCCAGCAGCATCACAGATACGCAGTATTTT
TRBD1	-	TRBJ2-4	TRBV5-1	CASSWDRVDGIQYF	TGCGCCAGCAGCTGGGACAGGGTCGATGGCATTCAGTACTTC
TRBD1	-	TRBJ2-7	TRBV19	CASSQGTGTYEQYF	TGTGCCAGTAGCCAAGGGACAGGAACCTACGAGCAGTACTTC
TRBD1	-	TRBJ1-2	TRBV18	CASSPPLTGNFGYTF	TGTGCCAGCTCACCACCATTGACAGGGAACTTTGGCTACACCTTC